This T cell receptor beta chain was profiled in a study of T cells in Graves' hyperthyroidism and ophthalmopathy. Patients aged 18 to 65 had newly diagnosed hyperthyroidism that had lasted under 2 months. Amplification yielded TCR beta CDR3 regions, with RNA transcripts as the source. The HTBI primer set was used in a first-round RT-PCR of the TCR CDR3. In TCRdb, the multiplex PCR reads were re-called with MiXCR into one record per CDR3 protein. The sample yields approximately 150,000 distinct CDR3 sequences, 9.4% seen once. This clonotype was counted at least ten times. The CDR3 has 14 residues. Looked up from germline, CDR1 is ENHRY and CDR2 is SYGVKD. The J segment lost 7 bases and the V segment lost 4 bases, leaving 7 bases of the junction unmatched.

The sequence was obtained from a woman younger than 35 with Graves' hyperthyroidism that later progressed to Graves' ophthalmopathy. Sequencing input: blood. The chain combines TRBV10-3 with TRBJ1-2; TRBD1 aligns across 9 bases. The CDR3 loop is CAISGQTGGGGYTF. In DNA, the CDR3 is TGTGCCATCAGTGGACAAACAGGGGGCGGTGGCTACACCTTC.